The rows below give T cell receptor beta chains drawn from one sample of a study of T cell responses to AZD1222 COVID-19 vaccine. Assay used: immunoSEQ multiplex PCR; TCRdb lists only in-frame clones, some missing. This sample has some 120,000 clones, with about 89% found just once. Sequenced material: peripheral blood, taken on day 0 of MenACWY control vaccination. The receptors come from an adult in good health. Both conserved end residues are part of each CDR3. The D gene is left open where the match is weak. Only part of the rows carry a size: once, few, many, or a class if the clone is expanded.

V gene: TRBV11-3; clone size: .; J gene: TRBJ2-5; D gene: TRBD2; CDR3 DNA: TGTGCCAGCAGCTTAGGGGGACTAGCAGAGACCCAGTACTTC; CDR3 protein: CASSLGGLAETQYF
V gene: TRBV2; clone size: .; J gene: TRBJ1-2; D gene: .; CDR3 DNA: TGTGCCACTTGGACAGATAACTATGGCTACACCTTC; CDR3 protein: CATWTDNYGYTF
V gene: TRBV30; clone size: .; J gene: TRBJ1-1; D gene: .; CDR3 DNA: TGTGCCTGGAGTAAAAAAAACACTGAAGCTTTCTTT; CDR3 protein: CAWSKKNTEAFF
V gene: TRBV18; clone size: .; J gene: TRBJ1-3; D gene: .; CDR3 DNA: TGTGCCAGCTCACCCCCGATTGATTCCGGAAACACCATATATTTT; CDR3 protein: CASSPPIDSGNTIYF
V gene: TRBV11-3; clone size: .; J gene: TRBJ2-6; D gene: TRBD1; CDR3 DNA: TGTGCCAGCAGCTTCTCATACAGGGGCTTCCCCCCGGCTTTC; CDR3 protein: CASSFSYRGFPPAF
V gene: TRBV2; clone size: .; J gene: TRBJ2-6; D gene: .; CDR3 DNA: TGTGCCACAGGTCCGGGACTCCCTCCCGGTTTTAGGGCCAACGTCCTGACTTTC; CDR3 protein: CATGPGLPPGFRANVLTF
V gene: TRBV6-5; clone size: few; J gene: TRBJ1-1; D gene: TRBD1; CDR3 DNA: TGTGCCAGCAGGACTCCCGGGACAGGGGGTACTGAAGCTTTCTTT; CDR3 protein: CASRTPGTGGTEAFF
V gene: TRBV25-1; clone size: .; J gene: TRBJ2-7; D gene: .; CDR3 DNA: TGTGCCAGCAGTGAATGGGCAGGGACCAACGAGCAGTACTTC; CDR3 protein: CASSEWAGTNEQYF
V gene: TRBV9; clone size: .; J gene: TRBJ2-5; D gene: TRBD2; CDR3 DNA: TGTGCCAGCAGCAACCGACTAGCGGGAGGTACGGAGACCCAGTACTTC; CDR3 protein: CASSNRLAGGTETQYF
V gene: TRBV5-1; clone size: .; J gene: TRBJ1-4; D gene: TRBD1; CDR3 DNA: TGCGCCAGCAGCGGGATAGTAGGGGGCGGATTTGAAAAACTGTTTTTT; CDR3 protein: CASSGIVGGGFEKLFF
V gene: TRBV7-2; clone size: .; J gene: TRBJ2-5; D gene: .; CDR3 DNA: TGTGCCAGCAGCTTAGGATACAGGGCTGCAGAGACCCAGTACTTC; CDR3 protein: CASSLGYRAAETQYF
V gene: TRBV3-1/TRBV3-2; clone size: .; J gene: TRBJ2-1; D gene: TRBD2; CDR3 DNA: TGTGCCAGCAAAGGACTAGCTCGAGATGAGCAGTTCTTC; CDR3 protein: CASKGLARDEQFF
V gene: TRBV6-1; clone size: few; J gene: TRBJ1-1; D gene: .; CDR3 DNA: TGTGCCAGCAGTGAATTCCGCAGGGCGAATCCCACTGAAGCTTTCTTT; CDR3 protein: CASSEFRRANPTEAFF
V gene: TRBV9; clone size: .; J gene: TRBJ1-2; D gene: .; CDR3 DNA: TGTGCCAGCAGCGCCGGGGCCAACTATGGCTACACCTTC; CDR3 protein: CASSAGANYGYTF
V gene: TRBV5-1; clone size: .; J gene: TRBJ2-3; D gene: TRBD1; CDR3 DNA: TGCGCCAGCAGCGGCGACAGGGTGGGAGATACGCAGTATTTT; CDR3 protein: CASSGDRVGDTQYF
V gene: TRBV7-2; clone size: .; J gene: TRBJ2-7; D gene: TRBD2; CDR3 DNA: TGTGCCAGCAGCTCGGGACTAGCGGGAGTAGGCTACGAGCAGTACTTC; CDR3 protein: CASSSGLAGVGYEQYF